The T cell receptor (beta chain) described here comes from a study of T cells in Graves' hyperthyroidism and ophthalmopathy. At the level of the study: Staff took peripheral blood when the initial diagnosis was made, before any treatment began.

RNA transcripts yielded amplified TCR beta CDR3 regions. HTBI primers were used for first-round RT-PCR of the TCR CDR3. TCRdb independently ran MiXCR on the multiplex PCR reads; one entry per CDR3 protein. The sample gives some 720,000 distinct CDR3 sequences, roughly 15% of which show up once; about 8.4% is in the top ten. The CDR3 has 17 residues. Germline CDR1 SGDLS, CDR2 YYNGEE. Absent ophthalmopathy progression within 18 months defined stable Graves' hyperthyroidism. PBMCs were obtained from approximately 10 ml fresh peripheral blood. This clonotype has only a few counts. An end of the junction differs from the germline gene, which may be a read error.

The receptor was derived from a man aged 18 to 30 with Graves' hyperthyroidism. The rearrangement uses TRBV9 and TRBJ2-3, with 12 bases lining up with TRBD2. The sequenced sample consisted of blood. CDR3 residues: CASSETSGSRGTDTQYF. The CDR3 DNA is TGCGCCAGCAGCGAGACTAGCGGGAGTAGGGGCACAGATACGCAGTATTTT.